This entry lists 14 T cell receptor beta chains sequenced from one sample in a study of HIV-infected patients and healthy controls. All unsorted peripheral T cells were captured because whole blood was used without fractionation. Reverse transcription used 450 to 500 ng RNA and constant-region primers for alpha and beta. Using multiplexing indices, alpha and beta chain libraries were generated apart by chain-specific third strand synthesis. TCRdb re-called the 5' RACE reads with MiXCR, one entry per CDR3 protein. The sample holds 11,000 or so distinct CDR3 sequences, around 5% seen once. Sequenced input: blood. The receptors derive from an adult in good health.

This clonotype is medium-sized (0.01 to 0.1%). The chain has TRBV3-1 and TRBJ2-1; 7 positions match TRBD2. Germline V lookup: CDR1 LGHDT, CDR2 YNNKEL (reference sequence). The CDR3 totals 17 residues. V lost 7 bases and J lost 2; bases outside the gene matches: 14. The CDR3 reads CASTRGSSGDTYNEQFF. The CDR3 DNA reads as TGTGCCAGCACCCGAGGGTCCAGCGGGGATACCTACAATGAGCAGTTCTTC.

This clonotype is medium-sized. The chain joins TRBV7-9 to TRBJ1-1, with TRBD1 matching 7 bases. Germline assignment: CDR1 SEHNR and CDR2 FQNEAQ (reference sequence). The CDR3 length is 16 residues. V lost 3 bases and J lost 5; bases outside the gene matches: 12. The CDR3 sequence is CASSFLGRRGRTEAFF. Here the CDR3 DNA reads TGTGCCAGCAGCTTTCTGGGGAGGAGGGGGCGTACTGAAGCTTTCTTT.

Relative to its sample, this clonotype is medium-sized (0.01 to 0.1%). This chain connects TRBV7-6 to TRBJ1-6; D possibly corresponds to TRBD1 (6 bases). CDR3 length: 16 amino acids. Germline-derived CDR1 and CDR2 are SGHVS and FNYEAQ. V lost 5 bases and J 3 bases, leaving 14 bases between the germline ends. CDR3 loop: CASSEQGLGYNSPLHF. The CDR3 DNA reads TGTGCCAGCAGCGAACAGGGCCTCGGCTATAATTCACCCCTCCACTTT.

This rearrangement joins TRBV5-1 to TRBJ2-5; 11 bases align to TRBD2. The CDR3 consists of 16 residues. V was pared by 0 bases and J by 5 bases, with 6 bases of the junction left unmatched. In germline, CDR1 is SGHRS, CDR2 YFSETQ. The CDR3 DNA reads TGCGCCAGCAGCTTGGATCCTAGCGGGGGGCTGGAGACCCAGTACTTC. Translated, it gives CASSLDPSGGLETQYF. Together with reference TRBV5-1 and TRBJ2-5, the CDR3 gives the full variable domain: KAGVTQTPRYLIKTRGQQVTLSCSPISGHRSVSWYQQTPGQGLQFLFEYFSETQRNKGNFPGRFSGRQFSNSRSEMNVSTLELGDSALYLCASSLDPSGGLETQYFGPGTRLLVL.

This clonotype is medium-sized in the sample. CDR3 DNA: TGCGCCAGCAGCTTGGGGGGCACAGATACGCAGTATTTT. Translation: CASSLGGTDTQYF. The chain carries TRBV5-1 and TRBJ2-3; D is unresolved. V was clipped by 0 bases and J by 1 base, with 3 bases between them. This CDR3 has 13 residues. Germline V gene lookup returns CDR1 SGHRS and CDR2 YFSETQ.

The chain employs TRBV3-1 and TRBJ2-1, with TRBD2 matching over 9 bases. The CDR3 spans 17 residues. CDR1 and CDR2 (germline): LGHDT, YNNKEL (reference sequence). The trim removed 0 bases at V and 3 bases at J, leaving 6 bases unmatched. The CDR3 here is CASSQEELAGLYNEQFF. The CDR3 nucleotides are TGTGCCAGCAGCCAAGAGGAGCTAGCGGGGCTCTACAATGAGCAGTTCTTC.

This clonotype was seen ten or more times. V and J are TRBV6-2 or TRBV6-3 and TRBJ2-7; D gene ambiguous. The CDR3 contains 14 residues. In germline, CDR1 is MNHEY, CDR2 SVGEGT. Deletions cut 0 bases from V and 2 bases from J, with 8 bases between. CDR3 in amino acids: CASSYSGTAYEQYF. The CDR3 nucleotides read TGTGCCAGCAGTTACTCGGGTACAGCCTACGAGCAGTACTTC.

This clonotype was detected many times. The CDR3 protein is CSDDQGNTEAFF. CDR3 DNA: TGCAGTGATGACCAGGGGAACACTGAAGCTTTCTTT. The chain links TRBV20-1 to TRBJ1-1; weak D call: TRBD1 (5 bases). The CDR3 spans 12 residues. V was shortened by 7 bases and J by 1 base, with 10 bases between the two germline ends. Germline V gene sequence: CDR1 DFQATT, CDR2 SNEGSKA (reference sequence).

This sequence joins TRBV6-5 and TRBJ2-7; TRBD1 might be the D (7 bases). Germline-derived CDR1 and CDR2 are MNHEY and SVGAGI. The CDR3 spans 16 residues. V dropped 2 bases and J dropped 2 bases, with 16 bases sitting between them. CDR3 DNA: TGTGCCAGCAGTTACAGCCCCGGGGGACAGACCTACGAGCAGTACTTC. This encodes CASSYSPGGQTYEQYF.

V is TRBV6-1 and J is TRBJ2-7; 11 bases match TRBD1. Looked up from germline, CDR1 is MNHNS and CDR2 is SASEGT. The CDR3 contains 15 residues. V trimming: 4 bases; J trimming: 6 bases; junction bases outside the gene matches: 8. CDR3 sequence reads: CASSVKGQGVREQYF. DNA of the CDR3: TGTGCCAGCAGTGTGAAGGGACAGGGGGTTCGCGAGCAGTACTTC.

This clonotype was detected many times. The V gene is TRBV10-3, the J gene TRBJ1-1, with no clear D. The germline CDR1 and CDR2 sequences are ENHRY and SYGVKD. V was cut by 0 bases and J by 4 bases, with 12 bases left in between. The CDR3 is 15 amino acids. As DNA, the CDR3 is TGTGCCATCAGTGAGTCTTCGGAGAGGCGCACTGAAGCTTTCTTT. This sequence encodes CAISESSERRTEAFF.

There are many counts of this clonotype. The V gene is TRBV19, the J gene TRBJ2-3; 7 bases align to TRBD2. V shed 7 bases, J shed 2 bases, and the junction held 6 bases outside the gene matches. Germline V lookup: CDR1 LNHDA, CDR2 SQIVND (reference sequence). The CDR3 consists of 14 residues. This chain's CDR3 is CASNPGGSTDTQYF. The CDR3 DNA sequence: TGTGCCAGTAATCCCGGGGGGTCCACAGATACGCAGTATTTT. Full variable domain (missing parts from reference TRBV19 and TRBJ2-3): DGGITQSPKYLFRKEGQNVTLSCEQNLNHDAMYWYRQDPGQGLRLIYYSQIVNDFQKGDIAEGYSVSREKKESFPLTVTSAQKNPTAFYLCASNPGGSTDTQYFGPGTRLTVL.

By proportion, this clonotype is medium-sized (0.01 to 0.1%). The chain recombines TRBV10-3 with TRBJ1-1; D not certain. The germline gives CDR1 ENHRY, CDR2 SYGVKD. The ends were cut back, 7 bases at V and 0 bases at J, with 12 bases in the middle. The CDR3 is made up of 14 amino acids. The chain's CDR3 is CAINPQGLNTEAFF. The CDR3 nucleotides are TGTGCCATCAACCCCCAAGGTCTGAACACTGAAGCTTTCTTT.

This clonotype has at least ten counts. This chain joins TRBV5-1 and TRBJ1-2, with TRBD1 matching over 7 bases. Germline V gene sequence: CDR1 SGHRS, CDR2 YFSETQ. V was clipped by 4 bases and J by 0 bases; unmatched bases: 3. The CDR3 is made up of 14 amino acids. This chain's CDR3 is CASSPGGANYGYTF. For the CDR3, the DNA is TGCGCCAGCAGCCCAGGGGGAGCTAACTATGGCTACACCTTC.